What follows describes a single T cell receptor (beta chain). Measured with immunoSEQ multiplex PCR; TCRdb has only the in-frame clones, and not every one. The profile shows 46,000 or so clones, 60% to 80% of them singletons. Baseline, cycle 4 day 1, and cycle 7 day 1 were the blood sampling points. Germline V lookup: CDR1 MNHEY, CDR2 SMNVEV (reference sequence). This CDR3 is 14 amino acids long. With 2 bases removed from V and 7 bases from J, the gap between germline ends came to 12 bases. These data come from a study of OX40 agonist ivuxolimab in advanced cancers. About the research overall: Ivuxolimab, which is an agonistic anti-OX40 (CD134) antibody, was administered to the patients. There were three patients with partial responses, one having hepatocellular carcinoma and two cutaneous melanoma. Eligibility admitted prior anti-PD-1, anti-PD-L1 or anti-CTLA-4 therapy; around 38% had some.

The receptor comes from an adult with an advanced solid tumor such as melanoma, head and neck, liver or kidney cancer. The rearrangement links TRBV27 to TRBJ2-1, with D tentatively TRBD1 (7 bases). This specimen was CD4+ or CD8+ T cells sorted from blood, taken in a trial of the OX40 agonist ivuxolimab. The CDR3 nucleotides read TGTGCCAGCAGTTTACGGGGGACAGTAAATGAGCAGTTCTTC. It codes for CASSLRGTVNEQFF.